The clone carrying this T cell receptor beta chain came up a few times. This specimen comes from a study of response to subunit inactivated influenza vaccine. The CDR3 loop spans 13 amino acids. V shed 4 bases and J shed 2 bases, with 9 bases lying between them. TCRdb re-called the RT-PCR reads through MiXCR, storing one row per CDR3 protein. This table has around 520,000 distinct CDR3 sequences, approximately 12% appearing once. Sequencing was performed on PBMCs from blood, taken on the day of vaccination. J is TRBJ2-7 and V is TRBV12-3 or TRBV12-4; no firm D call. The receptor was isolated from a man aged 45 to 65 who received an inactivated influenza vaccine. CDR3 in DNA: TGTGCCAGCAGTTCGTCCTCCCCCTACGAGCAGTACTTC. Its translation: CASSSSSPYEQYF.